This is a list of T cell receptor beta chains from one sample in a study of OX40 agonist ivuxolimab in advanced cancers. Sequenced by immunoSEQ multiplex PCR; TCRdb stores in-frame clones only, minus some. The sample has about 43,000 clones; about 94% are singletons. The source material was CD4+ or CD8+ T cells sorted from blood, sampled in a trial of the OX40 agonist ivuxolimab. These receptor sequences come from an adult with an advanced solid tumor such as melanoma, head and neck, liver or kidney cancer. The CDR3 runs from the conserved cysteine through the conserved F or W. D genes are given only for firm matches. Some rows mark clone size as missing; the rest say once, few, many or name a class of expanded clone.

TRBJ1-4,.,TRBV28,.,CASSSINTATNEKLFF,TGTGCCAGCAGTTCCATTAACACCGCAACTAATGAAAAACTGTTTTTT
TRBJ1-3,.,TRBV18,.,CASSPLGPSSGNTIYF,TGTGCCAGCTCACCCCTAGGACCCAGCTCTGGAAACACCATATATTTT
TRBJ1-5,.,TRBV21-1,.,CASSKEGGTDQNQPQHF,TGTGCCAGCAGCAAAGAAGGGGGGACAGACCAAAATCAGCCCCAGCATTTT
TRBJ2-3,TRBD2,TRBV7-9,.,CASSFGTSGSDTQYF,TGTGCCAGCAGTTTCGGGACTAGCGGGTCAGATACGCAGTATTTT
TRBJ1-4,.,TRBV16,.,CASHGGSTNEKLFF,TGTGCCAGCCACGGGGGGAGCACTAATGAAAAACTGTTTTTT
TRBJ2-1,TRBD2,TRBV27,.,CASRPGLAGDNEQFF,TGTGCCAGCAGACCGGGACTAGCGGGCGACAATGAGCAGTTCTTC
TRBJ2-7,TRBD2,TRBV9,.,CASSDPSGGQQYF,TGTGCCAGCAGCGACCCCTCGGGGGGACAGCAGTACTTC
TRBJ1-1,.,TRBV30,once,CAWGSGSGSLNTEAFF,TGTGCCTGGGGTTCTGGGTCCGGCAGTCTGAACACTGAAGCTTTCTTT
TRBJ2-5,.,TRBV7-9,.,CASSLAGAQETQYF,TGTGCCAGCAGCTTAGCCGGAGCTCAAGAGACCCAGTACTTC
TRBJ1-1,TRBD1,TRBV9,.,CASSATGGTNTEAFF,TGTGCCAGCAGCGCGACAGGGGGAACGAACACTGAAGCTTTCTTT
TRBJ1-1,.,TRBV5-6,.,CASSLDGPFMNTEAFF,TGTGCCAGCAGCTTGGATGGCCCGTTCATGAACACTGAAGCTTTCTTT
TRBJ2-1,TRBD2,TRBV6-4,.,CASSFPPRLARNEQFF,TGTGCCAGCAGTTTCCCTCCCCGACTAGCAAGAAATGAGCAGTTCTTC
TRBJ2-7,.,TRBV4-1,.,CASSQDGGGSYSYEQYF,TGCGCCAGCAGCCAAGACGGCGGGGGCTCGTACTCCTACGAGCAGTACTTC
TRBJ1-1,.,TRBV19,.,CASSISSVAFF,TGTGCCAGTAGTATATCGAGTGTAGCTTTCTTT
TRBJ1-5,TRBD1,TRBV9,.,CASSPGQGANQPQHF,TGTGCCAGCAGCCCGGGACAGGGGGCAAATCAGCCCCAGCATTTT
TRBJ2-2,TRBD2,TRBV4-1,.,CASSQGLAGATGELFF,TGCGCCAGCAGCCAAGGGTTAGCGGGAGCCACCGGGGAGCTGTTTTTT
TRBJ2-1,TRBD1,TRBV7-9,.,CASSLGGQGFHNEQFF,TGTGCCAGCAGCCTTGGCGGACAGGGGTTTCACAATGAGCAGTTCTTC
TRBJ2-7,TRBD1,TRBV28,.,CASTFSRDSSYEQYF,TGTGCCAGCACCTTTTCGAGGGACAGCTCCTACGAGCAGTACTTC
TRBJ2-2,TRBD2,TRBV7-6,.,CASSHPTSGSPNTGELFF,TGTGCCAGCAGCCACCCCACTAGCGGGAGCCCGAACACCGGGGAGCTGTTTTTT
TRBJ2-7,.,TRBV4-3,.,CASSQSPPDEQYF,TGCGCCAGCAGCCAATCCCCCCCGGACGAGCAGTACTTC